The rows below give T cell receptor beta chains drawn from one sample of a study of post-analysis software for immune sequencing data. TCRdb reprocessed the PCR reads with MiXCR, giving one entry per CDR3 protein. The data show some 260,000 distinct CDR3 sequences, around 34% seen once. Sequencing was carried out using blood. Every receptor here comes from a girl under 18 with multiple sclerosis. CDR3s include the opening cysteine and the closing phenylalanine or tryptophan. A D gene is named only where the DNA matches it firmly. A clone size is listed for some rows: how often the clone was seen (once, few, many), or a class if it is expanded.

D: TRBD2
V: TRBV5-1
J: TRBJ2-3
size: NA
CDR3: CVSSSGLAGADTQYF
DNA: TGCGTCAGCAGCTCGGGACTAGCGGGGGCAGATACGCAGTATTTT

D: NA
V: TRBV4-1
J: TRBJ2-1
size: many
CDR3: CASSQDGLAYNEQFF
DNA: TGCGCCAGCAGCCAAGACGGGCTAGCCTACAATGAGCAGTTCTTC

D: NA
V: TRBV20-1
J: TRBJ2-3
size: few
CDR3: CSAEQGTRRIDTQYF
DNA: TGCAGTGCCGAGCAGGGGACCCGCAGGATAGATACGCAGTATTTT

D: NA
V: TRBV4-1
J: TRBJ2-5
size: many
CDR3: CASSQLPPVRPQETQYF
DNA: TGCGCCAGCAGCCAGCTCCCCCCGGTTAGGCCACAAGAGACCCAGTACTTC

D: TRBD2
V: TRBV5-1
J: TRBJ2-3
size: many
CDR3: CASSLGLAGMDTQYF
DNA: TGCGCCAGCAGCTTGGGACTAGCGGGAATGGATACGCAGTATTTT

D: NA
V: TRBV5-8
J: TRBJ2-7
size: many
CDR3: CASSFGGMNEQYF
DNA: TGTGCCAGCAGCTTTGGGGGAATGAACGAGCAGTACTTC

D: NA
V: TRBV6-5
J: TRBJ1-2
size: NA
CDR3: CASRTGTYGYTF
DNA: TGTGCCAGCAGAACAGGGACCTATGGCTACACCTTC

D: NA
V: TRBV4-2
J: TRBJ1-2
size: many
CDR3: CASSQDEAGDNYGYTF
DNA: TGTGCCAGCAGCCAAGATGAGGCAGGCGATAACTATGGCTACACCTTC

D: NA
V: TRBV18
J: TRBJ2-5
size: many
CDR3: CASSPGRSQETQYF
DNA: TGTGCCAGCTCACCCGGCCGGAGCCAAGAGACCCAGTACTTC

D: NA
V: TRBV4-3
J: TRBJ1-2
size: NA
CDR3: CASSQEPGPYGYTF
DNA: TGCGCCAGCAGCCAAGAGCCCGGACCCTATGGCTACACCTTC

D: NA
V: TRBV6-5
J: TRBJ1-5
size: many
CDR3: CASSYSGGGQPQHF
DNA: TGTGCCAGCAGTTACTCCGGGGGGGGGCAGCCCCAGCATTTT

D: TRBD2
V: TRBV29-1
J: TRBJ2-1
size: few
CDR3: CSVEVASGSNEQFF
DNA: TGCAGCGTTGAAGTAGCTAGCGGGAGCAATGAGCAGTTCTTC

D: NA
V: TRBV5-1
J: TRBJ2-1
size: NA
CDR3: CASSETSRHEQFF
DNA: TGCGCCAGCAGTGAGACTAGTAGGCATGAGCAGTTCTTC

D: NA
V: TRBV6-2/TRBV6-3
J: TRBJ2-7
size: few
CDR3: CASGGTHYEQYF
DNA: TGTGCCAGCGGGGGGACCCACTACGAGCAGTACTTC

D: TRBD2
V: TRBV12-3/TRBV12-4
J: TRBJ2-1
size: many
CDR3: CASSATSGRAIEQFF
DNA: TGTGCCAGCAGTGCCACTAGCGGGAGGGCGATAGAGCAGTTCTTC

D: NA
V: TRBV7-9
J: TRBJ1-1
size: few
CDR3: CASSLRTPMNTEAFF
DNA: TGTGCCAGCAGCTTAAGAACACCTATGAACACTGAAGCTTTCTTT

D: NA
V: TRBV5-5
J: TRBJ1-6
size: NA
CDR3: CASSSDGGRVPLHF
DNA: TGTGCCAGCAGCTCGGACGGAGGAAGGGTGCCCCTCCACTTT

D: TRBD1
V: TRBV10-3
J: TRBJ2-7
size: NA
CDR3: CAISGGQGYEQYF
DNA: TGTGCCATCAGTGGTGGACAGGGCTACGAGCAGTACTTC

D: NA
V: TRBV20-1
J: TRBJ1-1
size: many
CDR3: CSGAPGPLTFF
DNA: TGCAGTGGCGCACCGGGACCCCTGACTTTCTTT

D: TRBD2
V: TRBV27
J: TRBJ2-5
size: many
CDR3: CASSLLSSGGETQYF
DNA: TGTGCCAGCAGTTTATTGTCTAGCGGGGGAGAGACCCAGTACTTC

D: TRBD1
V: TRBV7-8
J: TRBJ2-7
size: many
CDR3: CASSWGQGAYEQYF
DNA: TGTGCCAGCAGCTGGGGACAGGGGGCTTACGAGCAGTACTTC

D: NA
V: TRBV5-5
J: TRBJ2-2
size: many
CDR3: CASSLAGGSSGELFF
DNA: TGTGCCAGCAGCTTGGCCGGTGGGTCCTCCGGGGAGCTGTTTTTT

D: NA
V: TRBV10-3
J: TRBJ1-2
size: many
CDR3: CAISESGQGRYGYTF
DNA: TGTGCCATCAGTGAGTCCGGGCAGGGACGGTATGGCTACACCTTC

D: NA
V: TRBV19
J: TRBJ1-1
size: NA
CDR3: CASTRAGREAFF
DNA: TGTGCCAGTACGCGGGCAGGGAGAGAAGCTTTCTTT

D: NA
V: TRBV3-1
J: TRBJ2-3
size: many
CDR3: CASSRLRGSHTDTQYF
DNA: TGTGCCAGCAGCCGGTTGAGGGGGTCCCACACAGATACGCAGTATTTT

D: NA
V: TRBV27
J: TRBJ2-7
size: many
CDR3: CASSATAAGEQYF
DNA: TGTGCCAGCAGTGCGACAGCAGCCGGGGAGCAGTACTTC

D: TRBD2
V: TRBV5-1
J: TRBJ2-3
size: many
CDR3: CASSLSAGGGTDTQYF
DNA: TGCGCCAGCAGCTTATCAGCGGGAGGAGGGACAGATACGCAGTATTTT

D: NA
V: TRBV29-1
J: TRBJ2-5
size: many
CDR3: CSARSRETQYF
DNA: TGCAGCGCCCGGAGTCGCGAGACCCAGTACTTC

D: NA
V: TRBV10-3
J: TRBJ2-5
size: NA
CDR3: CAISESVVETQYF
DNA: TGTGCCATCAGTGAGTCAGTTGTGGAGACCCAGTACTTC

D: NA
V: TRBV10-3
J: TRBJ2-3
size: many
CDR3: CAISEDTDTQYF
DNA: TGTGCCATCAGTGAGGATACAGATACGCAGTATTTT

D: NA
V: TRBV7-2
J: TRBJ2-1
size: NA
CDR3: CASSFFGSGYNEQFF
DNA: TGTGCCAGCAGCTTTTTCGGGTCGGGGTACAATGAGCAGTTCTTC

D: NA
V: TRBV6-4
J: TRBJ1-1
size: few
CDR3: CASSDFLGNTEAFF
DNA: TGTGCCAGCAGTGATTTCTTGGGGAACACTGAAGCTTTCTTT

D: NA
V: TRBV6-2/TRBV6-3
J: TRBJ2-2
size: many
CDR3: CASSRNTGELFF
DNA: TGTGCCAGCAGCCGAAACACCGGGGAGCTGTTTTTT

D: NA
V: TRBV21-1
J: TRBJ2-5
size: NA
CDR3: CASSKDASGGGTQYF
DNA: TGTGCCAGCAGCAAAGACGCTAGCGGGGGGGGGACCCAGTACTTC

D: NA
V: TRBV12-3/TRBV12-4
J: TRBJ1-2
size: many
CDR3: CASNKQNYGYTF
DNA: TGTGCCAGCAATAAACAGAACTATGGCTACACCTTC

D: NA
V: TRBV5-5
J: TRBJ2-1
size: many
CDR3: CASSSYLDEQFF
DNA: TGTGCCAGCAGCTCCTATCTGGATGAGCAGTTCTTC

D: TRBD2
V: TRBV20-1
J: TRBJ2-5
size: many
CDR3: CSAPRRGVRETQYF
DNA: TGCAGTGCTCCTAGGCGGGGGGTCAGGGAGACCCAGTACTTC

D: NA
V: TRBV18
J: TRBJ1-1
size: NA
CDR3: CASSARETEAFF
DNA: TGTGCCAGCTCAGCCAGGGAAACTGAAGCTTTCTTT

D: TRBD1
V: TRBV7-9
J: TRBJ2-2
size: NA
CDR3: CASSSGTGEIGELFF
DNA: TGTGCCAGCAGCTCCGGGACAGGGGAAATCGGGGAGCTGTTTTTT

D: NA
V: TRBV20-1
J: TRBJ1-6
size: many
CDR3: CSAGLAGTNSPLHF
DNA: TGCAGTGCCGGCTTGGCAGGGACTAATTCACCCCTCCACTTT

D: TRBD1
V: TRBV6-4
J: TRBJ1-2
size: many
CDR3: CASSDGQGVYGYTF
DNA: TGTGCCAGCAGTGACGGCCAGGGGGTATATGGCTACACCTTC

D: NA
V: TRBV5-4
J: TRBJ2-1
size: once
CDR3: CASSSPQGGSYNEQFF
DNA: TGTGCCAGCAGCTCTCCACAGGGTGGGAGTTACAATGAGCAGTTCTTC

D: TRBD2
V: TRBV12-3/TRBV12-4
J: TRBJ2-1
size: NA
CDR3: CASSLILTSGGRDEQFF
DNA: TGTGCCAGCAGTTTAATCCTGACTAGCGGAGGGCGCGATGAGCAGTTCTTC

D: TRBD2
V: TRBV4-2
J: TRBJ2-3
size: NA
CDR3: CASRLAGGDTDTQYF
DNA: TGTGCCAGCAGGCTAGCGGGTGGAGACACAGATACGCAGTATTTT

D: TRBD2
V: TRBV4-1
J: TRBJ2-1
size: many
CDR3: CASSRRIMGKVGTTWDEQFF
DNA: TGCGCCAGCAGCAGACGAATCATGGGTAAAGTTGGGACTACTTGGGATGAGCAGTTCTTC

D: NA
V: TRBV7-3
J: TRBJ2-2
size: NA
CDR3: CASSPGTGAGELFF
DNA: TGTGCCAGCAGCCCCGGGACCGGGGCCGGGGAGCTGTTTTTT

D: NA
V: TRBV29-1
J: TRBJ1-1
size: many
CDR3: CSVVPQMNTEAFF
DNA: TGCAGCGTTGTCCCACAGATGAACACTGAAGCTTTCTTT

D: NA
V: TRBV20-1
J: TRBJ2-2
size: few
CDR3: CSARDIRSHNTGELFF
DNA: TGCAGTGCTAGAGATATCAGGTCCCATAACACCGGGGAGCTGTTTTTT

D: NA
V: TRBV12-3/TRBV12-4
J: TRBJ2-2
size: NA
CDR3: CASSLNGPGELFF
DNA: TGTGCCAGCAGTTTAAATGGTCCCGGGGAGCTGTTTTTT

D: NA
V: TRBV28
J: TRBJ2-2
size: NA
CDR3: CASSLFTGNTGELFF
DNA: TGTGCCAGCAGTTTATTTACAGGGAACACCGGGGAGCTGTTTTTT

D: NA
V: TRBV25-1
J: TRBJ1-1
size: many
CDR3: CASSEIEDTNTEAFF
DNA: TGTGCCAGCAGTGAAATCGAAGATACGAACACTGAAGCTTTCTTT

D: NA
V: TRBV29-1
J: TRBJ2-5
size: NA
CDR3: CSVYSAEETQYF
DNA: TGCAGCGTTTATAGCGCCGAAGAGACCCAGTACTTC

D: NA
V: TRBV6-2/TRBV6-3
J: TRBJ1-1
size: few
CDR3: CASSYLGRSEAFF
DNA: TGTGCCAGCAGTTACCTTGGGCGGAGTGAAGCTTTCTTT

D: NA
V: TRBV5-6
J: TRBJ1-1
size: many
CDR3: CASSISTGGTEAFF
DNA: TGTGCCAGCAGCATCTCGACAGGCGGCACTGAAGCTTTCTTT

D: NA
V: TRBV20-1
J: TRBJ1-1
size: few
CDR3: CSVPFLNTEAFF
DNA: TGCAGTGTCCCTTTTCTGAACACTGAAGCTTTCTTT

D: TRBD2
V: TRBV5-1
J: TRBJ2-7
size: many
CDR3: CASSCEMRQREGPYEQYF
DNA: TGCGCCAGCAGCTGTGAGATGCGACAGCGGGAGGGCCCTTACGAGCAGTACTTC

D: NA
V: TRBV6-5
J: TRBJ1-2
size: NA
CDR3: CASSSFSRAGQGYTF
DNA: TGTGCCAGCAGTTCCTTCAGCAGGGCGGGTCAAGGCTACACCTTC

D: NA
V: TRBV7-9
J: TRBJ2-5
size: many
CDR3: CASSRPGQETQYF
DNA: TGTGCCAGCAGCCGCCCGGGCCAAGAGACCCAGTACTTC